Below are 29 T cell receptor beta chains sequenced from a single sample in a study of graft-versus-host responses after intestinal transplantation. The assay was immunoSEQ multiplex PCR, and TCRdb's table has in-frame clones only and misses some. This sample has some 93,000 clones; roughly 91% occur once, and the top ten carry over 0.4%. These receptors have no identified antigens. Sequenced here: unstimulated CD8+ T cells sorted from spleen or lymph node cells, sampled before intestinal transplant. The origin of the receptors is a human donor who received an intestinal transplant.

The rearrangement joins TRBV12-5 to TRBJ1-1, with TRBD1 identical over 8 bases. The CDR3 contains 17 residues. V gave up 0 bases and J gave up 1 base; unmatched junction bases: 7. CDR1 is LGHNT, CDR2 FRNRAP, per germline. The CDR3 loop is CASGLVPTGGGNTEAFF. DNA of the CDR3: TGTGCTAGTGGTTTGGTCCCCACAGGGGGTGGGAACACTGAAGCTTTCTTT.

The rearrangement joins TRBV4-3 to TRBJ1-2; 7 nucleotides align to TRBD1. Losses at the gene ends were 0 bases for V and 2 bases for J; bases not matched to a gene: 6. This CDR3 comprises 16 residues. From germline, CDR1 is LGHNA and CDR2 YSLEER. The CDR3 DNA sequence: TGCGCCAGCAGCCAAGACCCGACAGGGCTCAACTATGGCTACACCTTC. Protein sequence: CASSQDPTGLNYGYTF.

This chain connects TRBV7-9 to TRBJ2-4; 9 positions agree with TRBD1. The CDR3 sequence is 15 residues long. The germline gives CDR1 SEHNR, CDR2 FQNEAQ (reference sequence). Unmatched junction bases numbered 6, after V lost 5 bases and J lost 4 bases. For the CDR3, the DNA is TGTGCCAGCAGCGAGACAGGGGGAGGGAAAAACATTCAGTACTTC. This encodes CASSETGGGKNIQYF.

The J gene is TRBJ2-3, the V gene TRBV9, with D uncertain. The V end was cut by 1 base, the J end by 0 bases, with 6 bases between. The germline gives CDR1 SGDLS, CDR2 YYNGEE. This CDR3 region has 14 residues. The CDR3 nucleotides are TGTGCCAGCAGCGTATCCCGTAGCACAGATACGCAGTATTTT. As protein: CASSVSRSTDTQYF.

The chain joins TRBV7-2 to TRBJ2-2; D remains unclear. The germline V gene encodes CDR1 SGHTA and CDR2 FQGNSA. V was trimmed by 1 base and J by 4 bases, leaving 19 bases between them. The CDR3 is 18 amino acids. This CDR3 is CASSLDRRFRLVTGELFF. For the CDR3, the DNA is TGTGCCAGCAGCTTAGACCGCCGGTTCCGCCTTGTCACCGGGGAGCTGTTTTTT.

The rearrangement uses TRBV7-9 and TRBJ2-1; D is uncertain. The CDR3 spans 13 residues. Trimming left V 1 base short and J 7 bases short, with 8 bases between. The germline V gene encodes CDR1 SEHNR and CDR2 FQNEAQ (reference sequence). Written as DNA, the CDR3 is TGTGCCAGCAGCTTAGTTCTTTTTAATGAGCAGTTCTTC. Its protein product is CASSLVLFNEQFF.

This chain connects TRBV11-2 to TRBJ2-2; D is unclear. The CDR3 is 12 amino acids. Deletions cut 8 bases from V and 6 bases from J, with 10 bases between. Germline lookup yields CDR1 SGHAT and CDR2 FQNNGV. CDR3 coding DNA: TGTGCCAGCCATTACATTTCCGGGGAGCTGTTTTTT. Amino acids: CASHYISGELFF.

The chain uses TRBV2 and TRBJ2-5; 8 bases are shared with TRBD2. Germline CDR1 reads SNHLY; CDR2 reads FYNNEI. The CDR3 sequence is 13 residues long. V was clipped by 8 bases and J by 10 bases; unmatched bases: 12. CDR3 loop: CASDNTYSGVQYF. CDR3 nucleotide sequence: TGTGCCAGCGATAATACCTATAGCGGGGTCCAGTACTTC.

The chain couples TRBV27 to TRBJ1-2, with D uncertain. V was trimmed by 5 bases and J by 0 bases, leaving 7 bases between them. Germline V gene data show CDR1 as MNHEY and CDR2 as SMNVEV (reference sequence). The CDR3 has 13 amino acids. The CDR3 here is CASSRVANYGYTF. CDR3 DNA sequence: TGTGCCAGCAGTCGAGTTGCTAACTATGGCTACACCTTC.

This clone was picked up a small number of times. V and J are TRBV19 and TRBJ2-1, with D perhaps TRBD1 (5 bases). CDR3 length: 13 residues. Deletions cut 5 bases from V and 4 bases from J, with 9 bases between. Germline V CDR1 and CDR2: LNHDA, SQIVND (reference sequence). The DNA of the CDR3 is TGTGCCAGTAGTGACAGTCTGTACAATGAGCAGTTCTTC. Translation gives CASSDSLYNEQFF. Full variable domain (missing parts from reference TRBV19 and TRBJ2-1): DGGITQSPKYLFRKEGQNVTLSCEQNLNHDAMYWYRQDPGQGLRLIYYSQIVNDFQKGDIAEGYSVSREKKESFPLTVTSAQKNPTAFYLCASSDSLYNEQFFGPGTRLTVL.

The chain joins TRBV27 to TRBJ1-1, with 7 bases lining up with TRBD1. The CDR3 is 13 residues long. The V and J ends lost 7 bases and 1 base, in that order; junction bases with no gene match: 3. Germline CDR1 and CDR2: MNHEY and SMNVEV (reference sequence). CDR3 sequence: CASMTGPNTEAFF. CDR3 DNA: TGTGCCAGCATGACAGGGCCGAACACTGAAGCTTTCTTT.

In the case of this clone: The sample carries other DNA sequences with the same CDR3. The chain recombines TRBV27 with TRBJ2-3; TRBD2 is a possible D gene (6 bases). In germline, CDR1 is MNHEY, CDR2 SMNVEV (reference sequence). V shed 3 bases and J shed 4 bases, with 8 bases lying between them. The CDR3 runs to 13 residues. CDR3 sequence reads: CASSLGLSDTQYF. CDR3 DNA sequence: TGTGCCAGCAGTTTGGGACTCTCAGATACGCAGTATTTT.

This chain links TRBV7-8 with TRBJ1-2; 7 bases map to TRBD1. CDR1 and CDR2 (germline): SGHVS, FQNEAQ. CDR3 length: 14 amino acids. The junction had 7 bases not matched to a gene; V was cut back by 1 base and J by 8 bases. The CDR3, as DNA: TGTGCCAGCAGCTTAGGAGAGGGGGCGAGGGGCTACACCTTC. Translated, it gives CASSLGEGARGYTF. The full variable domain, with the rest looked up from reference TRBV7-8 and TRBJ1-2, is GAGVSQSPRYKVAKRGQDVALRCDPISGHVSLFWYQQALGQGPEFLTYFQNEAQLDKSGLPSDRFFAERPEGSVSTLKIQRTQQEDSAVYLCASSLGEGARGYTFGSGTRLTVV.

This clone was seen only once. This rearrangement joins TRBV5-8 to TRBJ1-5, with D possibly TRBD1 on 5 matching bases. CDR3 length: 17 residues. Trimming left V 0 bases short and J 0 bases short, with 13 bases between. The germline V gene has CDR1 SGHTS and CDR2 YDEGEE. CDR3 coding DNA: TGTGCCAGCAGCTTGGATGACAGAACTTATAGCAATCAGCCCCAGCATTTT. Protein: CASSLDDRTYSNQPQHF.

The V and J genes are TRBV7-9 and TRBJ1-1; no firm D call. The CDR3 length is 10 residues. Germline V CDR1 and CDR2: SEHNR, FQNEAQ (reference sequence). V was pared by 7 bases and J by 6 bases, with 6 bases between. CDR3 loop: CASTRAEAFF. DNA of the CDR3: TGTGCCAGCACACGAGCTGAAGCTTTCTTT.

This rearrangement joins TRBV29-1 to TRBJ2-1; perhaps TRBD2 as D (7 bases). V lost 7 bases to trimming and J lost 8 bases, with 21 bases between them. The length of the CDR3 is 14 residues. Germline values: CDR1 SQVTM, CDR2 ANQGSEA. CDR3 coding DNA: TGCAGCGCCGAAGGGCGGGAGAGGGGGGATGAGCAGTTCTTC. Translation: CSAEGRERGDEQFF.

The chain recombines TRBV7-9 with TRBJ1-1; D may be TRBD1 (5 bases). This CDR3 has 12 residues. The V gene's germline CDR1 is SEHNR and CDR2 FQNEAQ (reference sequence). The V gene lost 6 bases and the J gene lost 8 bases, with 13 bases spanning the gap. The CDR3 coding sequence is TGTGCCAGCAGTTCAGGGTTGAAGGAAGCTTTCTTT. Encoded protein: CASSSGLKEAFF.

This clone came up once. The chain links TRBV9 to TRBJ2-1, with a possible D match to TRBD2 (5 bases). Germline lookup yields CDR1 SGDLS and CDR2 YYNGEE. V lost 4 bases and J 3 bases, leaving 17 bases between the germline ends. The CDR3 runs to 16 residues. The DNA of the CDR3 is TGTGCCAGCAGCCCCCATTATAGCGTATTCTACAATGAGCAGTTCTTC. Amino acid sequence: CASSPHYSVFYNEQFF.

This clone was observed a handful of times. J is TRBJ2-2 and V is TRBV4-1, with D maybe TRBD2 (6 bases). V lost 0 bases and J 5 bases, leaving 7 bases between the germline ends. The CDR3 runs 14 residues. Looked up from germline, CDR1 is MGHRA and CDR2 is YSYEKL. CDR3 loop: CASSQDRGTGELFF. The CDR3 nucleotides are TGCGCCAGCAGCCAAGATCGGGGGACCGGGGAGCTGTTTTTT.

This chain's CDR3 is CASSLAPLGEQYF. In nucleotides, the CDR3 is TGTGCCAGCAGCCTTGCCCCCCTAGGCGAGCAGTACTTC. The V call is TRBV5-4, the J call TRBJ2-7; D is uncertain. CDR1 SGHNT and CDR2 YYREEE come from the germline V gene (reference sequence). The CDR3 consists of 13 residues. The V and J ends lost 4 bases and 6 bases respectively, with 14 bases between them.

V is TRBV6-5 and J is TRBJ2-7, with TRBD1 matching 9 bases. The CDR3 sequence is 14 residues long. Germline values: CDR1 MNHEY, CDR2 SVGAGI. V dropped 6 bases and J dropped 1; count of bases not matched to a gene: 4. The CDR3 spells CASSPGTGSYEQYF. In DNA form, the CDR3 reads TGTGCCAGCAGCCCCGGGACAGGGTCCTACGAGCAGTACTTC.

The chain couples TRBV6-5 to TRBJ2-5; tentative D call: TRBD1 (5 bases). The CDR3 totals 15 residues. The V gene's germline CDR1 is MNHEY and CDR2 SVGAGI. The V and J ends lost 0 bases and 4 bases respectively, with 12 bases between them. CDR3 bases: TGTGCCAGCAGTTACTCGAGTGGGGCCGGAGAGACCCAGTACTTC. It specifies CASSYSSGAGETQYF.

The V call is TRBV10-3, the J call TRBJ2-1, with 10 positions matching TRBD2. Trimming took 3 bases from V and 15 from J; bases not matched to a gene: 11. Germline V lookup: CDR1 ENHRY, CDR2 SYGVKD. CDR3 length equals 14 residues. The CDR3 sequence is CAISDPLSGRSGFF. CDR3 in DNA: TGTGCCATCAGTGACCCCCTTAGCGGGAGGTCTGGGTTCTTC.

V is TRBV19 and J is TRBJ2-3; no definite D call. The CDR3 is 15 amino acids. The germline V gene encodes CDR1 LNHDA and CDR2 SQIVND (reference sequence). The V and J ends lost 5 bases and 2 bases respectively, with 14 bases between them. The CDR3 reads CASSLSRKDTDTQYF. CDR3 coding DNA: TGTGCCAGTAGTCTGTCCAGAAAAGACACAGATACGCAGTATTTT.

The chain is built from TRBV29-1 and TRBJ2-7, with D possibly matching TRBD1 (5 bases). V was trimmed by 8 bases and J by 5 bases, leaving 13 bases between them. The CDR3 length is 11 residues. The germline gives CDR1 SQVTM, CDR2 ANQGSEA. Here the CDR3 reads CSTNFRDEQYF. The CDR3 nucleotides read TGCAGCACGAATTTCAGGGACGAGCAGTACTTC.

In its sample, this clone was seen once. The chain is built from TRBV28 and TRBJ2-7, with 9 positions matching TRBD2. There are 15 residues in the CDR3. CDR1 MDHEN and CDR2 SYDVKM come from the germline V gene. Trimming removed 3 bases from V and 2 bases from J; junction bases left unmatched: 5. For the CDR3, the DNA is TGTGCCAGCAGTTTGTTCCTAGCGGGACCCTACGAGCAGTACTTC. It yields the protein CASSLFLAGPYEQYF. Together with reference TRBV28 and TRBJ2-7, the CDR3 gives the full variable domain: DVKVTQSSRYLVKRTGEKVFLECVQDMDHENMFWYRQDPGLGLRLIYFSYDVKMKEKGDIPEGYSVSREKKERFSLILESASTNQTSMYLCASSLFLAGPYEQYFGPGTRLTVT.

Here the CDR3 reads CATTNSNQPQHF. DNA of the CDR3: TGTGCCACCACCAATAGCAATCAGCCCCAGCATTTT. The chain links TRBV15 to TRBJ1-5, with unresolved D. This CDR3 comprises 12 residues. The V end was cut by 7 bases, the J end by 0 bases, with 4 bases between. CDR1 and CDR2 (germline): LNHNV, YYDKDF (reference sequence).

This rearrangement joins TRBV6-1 to TRBJ2-1; no clear D gene. Per the germline V gene, CDR1 is MNHNS and CDR2 is SASEGT. V lost 6 bases and J lost 0, with 9 bases in between. This CDR3 is built from 14 residues. Here the CDR3 DNA reads TGTGCCAGCAGGGCCTTAAGCTCCTACAATGAGCAGTTCTTC. It yields the protein CASRALSSYNEQFF.

This chain links TRBV14 with TRBJ1-5; possible D gene TRBD1, 5 bases. CDR1 and CDR2 from the germline V gene are SGHDN and FVKESK. The V and J ends lost 1 base and 5 bases respectively, with 21 bases between them. The CDR3 is made up of 18 amino acids. The CDR3 spells CASSQGEGREQGDQPQHF. In nucleotides, the CDR3 is TGTGCCAGCAGCCAAGGGGAGGGGAGGGAACAAGGGGATCAGCCCCAGCATTTT.